The 7 T cell receptor beta chains below all came from one sample that was sequenced in a study of spatial heterogeneity in lung cancer. Sample time point: sample taken at primary tumor resection. TCRdb processed the 5' RACE reads anew with MiXCR; each CDR3 protein has one entry. The sample comprises tens of thousands of distinct CDR3 sequences, 7.5% of which are singletons, and 25% to 35% rests with the top ten. The sample in question was PBMCs, obtained at surgery. These receptors originate from a male donor with early-stage non-small cell lung cancer.

This clonotype has ten or more counts. The rearrangement uses TRBV6-5 and TRBJ2-3; D is unclear. This CDR3 has 12 residues. CDR1 is MNHEY, CDR2 SVGAGI, per germline. V was cut by 4 bases and J by 6 bases, with 8 bases left in between. The CDR3 region has the DNA TGTGCCAGCAGTTCCCGCTTGGATACGCAGTATTTT. The encoded protein is CASSSRLDTQYF.

A remark on this clonotype: This could be a read error, since a much larger clone is one nucleotide away. The chain has TRBV12-3 or TRBV12-4 and TRBJ2-7; 13 bases agree with TRBD2. CDR3 length equals 15 residues. In DNA form, the CDR3 reads TGTGCCAGCAGACCCGGACTAGCGGGGGCCTACGCGCAGTACTTC. Amino acid sequence: CASRPGLAGAYAQYF.

This clonotype was seen a handful of times. The CDR3 here is CSARDLSATSPYGYTF. In nucleotides, the CDR3 is TGCAGTGCTAGAGATCTGTCAGCCACCAGTCCCTATGGCTACACCTTC. The chain carries TRBV20-1 and TRBJ1-2; D unclear. The germline V gene has CDR1 DFQATT and CDR2 SNEGSKA (reference sequence). CDR3 size: 16 residues. The V end lost 0 bases, the J end lost 4 bases, and 18 bases lay between the germline ends.

This clonotype was seen a handful of times. The rearrangement links TRBV12-3 or TRBV12-4 to TRBJ2-1; possibly TRBD1 or TRBD2 for D (6 bases each). The V and J ends lost 6 bases and 5 bases respectively, with 23 bases between them. The CDR3 runs to 17 residues. This CDR3 is CASREGDRITFDNEQFF. The DNA of the CDR3 is TGTGCCAGCAGGGAGGGCGACAGGATTACCTTCGACAATGAGCAGTTCTTC.

This clonotype was seen at least ten times. The rearrangement links TRBV27 to TRBJ2-5; 7 nucleotides agree with TRBD1. J gave up 3 bases and V 4 bases, and 11 bases lay outside the gene matches. Germline lookup yields CDR1 MNHEY and CDR2 SMNVEV (reference sequence). The CDR3 has 16 amino acids. CDR3 loop: CASSYPKDRSKETQYF. CDR3 DNA sequence: TGTGCCAGCAGTTACCCCAAGGACAGGTCTAAAGAGACCCAGTACTTC.

This clonotype has at least ten counts. The V call is TRBV4-1, the J call TRBJ2-1; 8 bases line up with TRBD2. The germline V gene has CDR1 MGHRA and CDR2 YSYEKL. The CDR3 length is 17 residues. Losses at the gene ends were 0 bases for V and 6 bases for J; bases not matched to a gene: 10. The CDR3 DNA reads TGCGCCAGCAGCCAAGATGAAGTAGCGGGAAAAATCAATGAGCAGTTCTTC. As protein: CASSQDEVAGKINEQFF.

The V and J genes are TRBV2 and TRBJ1-2, with TRBD1 matching over 10 bases. The CDR3 is 15 residues long. V shed 5 bases and J 4 bases; nucleotides not matched to a gene: 7. CDR1 is SNHLY, CDR2 FYNNEI, per germline. This CDR3 reads CASSNRDRGIYGYTF. The CDR3, as DNA: TGTGCCAGCAGTAACCGGGACAGGGGCATCTATGGCTACACCTTC.